This T cell receptor (beta chain) was documented in a study of T cell repertoires in cytomegalovirus infection. At the level of the study: Public TCR beta signatures marked donors with CMV infection and the matching HLA. Whole-study results and caveats: Predominance within the ex vivo response was attributable to HLA-C-restricted CMV-specific TCR beta clonotypes.

The CDR3 has 13 amino acids. Per germline, CDR1 SSHAT and CDR2 FNYEAQ (reference sequence). The germline V and J ends were trimmed by 1 base and 2 bases, with 4 bases remaining between them. TCRdb called the reads again in MiXCR, with one record for every CDR3 protein. Among around 95,000 distinct CDR3 sequences, less than 30% were seen once, and the ten largest hold about 65%. This clonotype came up once. Its antigen is unidentified. This clonotype was sampled from a human donor in good health (CMV status not recorded). Some clones in this sample may be carry-over from other donors' samples. This specimen consisted of CD8+ T cells from cultured PBMCs, obtained from culture after CMV antigen stimulation. The chain carries TRBV7-7 and TRBJ2-3; D gene unclear. The CDR3 DNA follows: TGTGCCAGCAGCTTAGAAGTCACAGATACGCAGTATTTT. It is translated as CASSLEVTDTQYF.